The rows below give T cell receptor beta chains drawn from one sample of a study of T cells in Graves' hyperthyroidism and ophthalmopathy. MiXCR, applied by TCRdb to the multiplex PCR reads, yields one record per CDR3 protein. The sample carries under 400,000 distinct CDR3 sequences, approximately 16% recorded once. The sequenced material came from blood. These receptor sequences come from a woman aged 55-70 years with Graves' ophthalmopathy. Each CDR3 is given with its conserved first and last residue. D genes are given only for firm matches. Only part of the rows carry a size: once, few, many, or a class if the clone is expanded.

TRBV28	TRBJ2-7	many	.	CASTPLSSGGYEQYF	TGTGCCAGCACCCCTTTATCCAGTGGTGGCTACGAGCAGTACTTC
TRBV6-1	TRBJ2-3	.	TRBD2	CASIRGLAGVDTQYF	TGTGCCAGCATTAGAGGACTAGCGGGAGTGGATACGCAGTATTTT
TRBV20-1	TRBJ2-7	.	.	CSGVGGPLRYF	TGCAGTGGGGTCGGGGGACCATTGCGGTACTTC
TRBV5-1	TRBJ1-5	many	.	CASSLAGSQPQHF	TGCGCCAGCAGCTTGGCAGGGAGCCAGCCCCAGCATTTT
TRBV18	TRBJ2-1	many	TRBD2	CASSPRLAGEGQFF	TGTGCCAGCTCACCGAGACTAGCGGGAGAGGGGCAGTTCTTC
TRBV11-2	TRBJ2-1	few	TRBD2	CASSPLAGVHNEQFF	TGTGCCAGCAGCCCTCTCGCGGGAGTCCACAATGAGCAGTTCTTC
TRBV28	TRBJ2-3	many	.	CASSFGTQTDTQYF	TGTGCCAGCAGTTTTGGGACTCAGACAGATACGCAGTATTTT
TRBV28	TRBJ2-5	many	.	CASSLEIRSYSQETQYF	TGTGCCAGCAGTTTAGAGATAAGGAGTTACAGCCAAGAGACCCAGTACTTC
TRBV7-2	TRBJ1-1	many	TRBD1	CASSPGTGVADTEAFF	TGTGCCAGCAGCCCCGGGACAGGGGTGGCGGACACTGAAGCTTTCTTT
TRBV28	TRBJ2-6	many	TRBD1	CASSPGTGGPGANVLTF	TGTGCCAGCAGTCCCGGGACAGGGGGCCCTGGGGCCAACGTCCTGACTTTC
TRBV30	TRBJ2-7	few	.	CAGLQVPSYEQYF	TGTGCCGGACTACAGGTCCCCTCCTACGAGCAGTACTTC
TRBV11-1	TRBJ2-3	many	TRBD2	CASRPGLAGSDTQYF	TGTGCCAGCAGACCGGGACTAGCGGGGTCAGATACGCAATATTTT
TRBV7-9	TRBJ2-4	many	TRBD2	CASSSPGGNIQYF	TGTGCCAGCAGCTCCCCGGGGGGGAACATTCAGTACTTC
TRBV7-2	TRBJ2-5	many	.	CASSAFGTQETQYF	TGTGCCAGCAGCGCCTTTGGGACCCAAGAGACCCAGTACTTC
TRBV19	TRBJ1-5	few	.	CASQAPGGGRNQPQHF	TGTGCCAGCCAAGCCCCGGGGGGGGGGCGCAATCAGCCCCAGCATTTT
TRBV5-1	TRBJ2-2	many	TRBD2	CASSLRTRGSGELFF	TGCGCCAGCAGCTTGAGGACTAGGGGTTCCGGGGAGCTGTTTTTT
TRBV24-1	TRBJ2-1	.	TRBD2	CATSDWTSGSHEQFF	TGTGCCACCAGTGATTGGACTAGCGGGTCCCATGAGCAGTTCTTC
TRBV28	TRBJ1-1	few	TRBD1	CASSPGQGARDAFF	TGTGCCAGCAGTCCGGGACAGGGGGCGCGGGATGCTTTCTTT
TRBV28	TRBJ2-7	many	TRBD2	CASSKLAGGYEQYF	TGTGCCAGCAGCAAGCTAGCGGGAGGCTACGAGCAGTACTTC
TRBV7-9	TRBJ1-2	few	TRBD1	CASSTGQGDGYGYTF	TGTGCCAGCAGCACGGGACAGGGGGACGGCTATGGCTACACCTTC
TRBV4-1	TRBJ1-6	few	TRBD1	CASSQAHRDRGSSSYNSPLHF	TGCGCCAGCAGCCAAGCGCACCGGGACAGGGGCTCGAGCTCCTATAATTCACCCCTCCACTTT
TRBV5-5	TRBJ2-1	many	.	CASTQTWEQFF	TGTGCCAGCACCCAGACGTGGGAGCAGTTCTTC
TRBV7-8	TRBJ2-2	.	TRBD2	CASSRAAAGVNTGELFF	TGTGCCAGCAGCCGGGCCGCGGCGGGAGTAAACACCGGGGAGCTGTTTTTT
TRBV12-3/TRBV12-4	TRBJ2-3	many	.	CASSTSGDTDTQYF	TGTGCCAGCAGTACCTCCGGGGACACAGATACGCAGTATTTT
TRBV3-1	TRBJ2-5	many	TRBD2	CASERLAGGGQETQYF	TGTGCCAGCGAACGACTAGCGGGAGGAGGGCAAGAGACCCAGTACTTC
TRBV12-3/TRBV12-4	TRBJ2-7	many	.	CASSLQGFNEQYF	TGTGCCAGCAGTTTACAGGGCTTCAACGAGCAGTACTTC
TRBV28	TRBJ2-6	many	.	CASSLDSVGANVLTF	TGTGCCAGCAGCCTCGACAGTGTAGGGGCCAACGTCCTGACTTTC
TRBV5-1	TRBJ2-3	many	TRBD2	CASSLDSGLDTDTQYF	TGCGCCAGCAGCTTGGATAGCGGACTAGACACAGATACGCAGTATTTT
TRBV6-5	TRBJ2-3	.	.	CASSYTTGDSRYDTQYF	TGTGCCAGCAGTTACACCACAGGAGATAGCCGTTACGATACGCAGTATTTT
TRBV5-1	TRBJ1-5	few	.	CASSFAGGGEQPQHF	TGCGCCAGCAGCTTCGCCGGCGGAGGGGAACAGCCCCAGCATTTT
TRBV6-1	TRBJ2-2	many	.	CASEEMRGELFF	TGTGCCAGCGAGGAAATGCGAGGGGAGCTGTTTTTT
TRBV10-1	TRBJ2-4	.	.	CASSEQGKNIQYF	TGCGCCAGCAGTGAGCAGGGAAAAAACATTCAGTACTTC
TRBV19	TRBJ1-1	.	.	CASLTPTPTVLAFF	TGTGCCAGCCTAACCCCAACCCCGACAGTCCTCGCTTTCTTT
TRBV20-1	TRBJ1-2	many	.	CSARTYPEHRAPYGYTF	TGCAGTGCTAGAACCTACCCGGAGCACAGGGCACCCTATGGCTACACCTTC
TRBV5-5	TRBJ2-1	many	.	CASSLGVLVGPQGEQFF	TGTGCCAGCAGCTTGGGGGTTCTGGTCGGGCCCCAGGGTGAGCAGTTCTTC
TRBV28	TRBJ2-3	few	TRBD1	CASRGQGGTQYF	TGTGCCAGCAGAGGACAGGGAGGTACGCAGTATTTT
TRBV5-6	TRBJ2-7	.	TRBD2	CASSLAPRLARIKEPYEQYF	TGTGCCAGCAGCTTGGCTCCAAGACTAGCGAGAATTAAGGAGCCCTACGAGCAGTACTTC
TRBV29-1	TRBJ2-7	.	TRBD1	CSVGSQRSGGVEQYF	TGCAGCGTTGGCTCCCAGAGGTCAGGGGGAGTTGAGCAGTACTTC
TRBV20-1	TRBJ1-6	few	TRBD1	CSATATGVNSPLHF	TGCAGTGCAACCGCGACAGGGGTTAATTCACCCCTCCACTTT
TRBV2	TRBJ1-5	many	.	CASSDWVNQPQHF	TGTGCCAGCAGTGATTGGGTCAATCAGCCCCAGCATTTT
TRBV10-3	TRBJ2-3	.	TRBD2	CAISDTSGIGDTQYF	TGTGCCATCAGTGATACTAGCGGGATAGGAGATACGCAGTATTTT
TRBV27	TRBJ2-5	many	TRBD2	CASSDSLAEETQYF	TGTGCCAGCAGTGACTCCCTAGCGGAAGAGACCCAGTACTTC
TRBV30	TRBJ1-5	many	.	CAWSVTEYQPQHF	TGTGCCTGGAGTGTAACAGAGTATCAGCCCCAGCATTTT
TRBV28	TRBJ2-7	many	.	CASLGSSYEQYF	TGTGCCAGCTTGGGGAGCTCCTACGAGCAGTACTTC
TRBV6-1	TRBJ2-7	many	TRBD1	CASQGVYEQYF	TGTGCCAGTCAGGGGGTCTACGAGCAGTACTTC
TRBV12-3/TRBV12-4	TRBJ2-7	.	.	CASSLGQGVAEQYF	TGTGCCAGCAGTTTAGGGCAGGGAGTGGCCGAGCAGTACTTC
TRBV13	TRBJ2-5	many	.	CASSQRTRQETQYF	TGTGCCAGCAGCCAAAGGACGAGGCAAGAGACCCAGTACTTC
TRBV28	TRBJ1-1	many	.	CASSLWQTVEAFF	TGTGCCAGCAGTTTGTGGCAGACGGTTGAAGCTTTCTTT
TRBV28	TRBJ2-7	many	TRBD1	CASRPEGQPAYEQYF	TGTGCCAGCAGACCCGAGGGACAGCCGGCCTACGAGCAGTACTTC
TRBV11-2	TRBJ2-4	many	.	CASSLRGGGVRNIQYF	TGTGCCAGCAGCTTAAGGGGGGGCGGGGTTCGAAACATTCAGTACTTC
TRBV12-3/TRBV12-4	TRBJ2-1	few	.	CASSPDSIHYYEQFF	TGTGCCAGCAGCCCGGACAGTATTCACTACTATGAGCAGTTCTTC
TRBV10-3	TRBJ1-4	few	.	CAAGTSTNEKLFF	TGTGCCGCCGGGACTTCAACTAATGAAAAACTGTTTTTT
TRBV28	TRBJ2-3	few	.	CASSLSGGRADTQYF	TGTGCCAGCAGTTTATCAGGGGGGCGGGCAGATACGCAGTATTTT
TRBV6-2/TRBV6-3	TRBJ2-1	.	.	CASSYSFGSSYNEQFF	TGTGCCAGCAGTTACTCGTTCGGAAGCTCCTACAATGAGCAGTTCTTC
TRBV7-8	TRBJ2-5	many	.	CASSPNSGAETQYF	TGTGCCAGCAGCCCCAACTCGGGGGCAGAGACCCAGTACTTC
TRBV6-1	TRBJ2-1	few	.	CASSTEPGLHNEQFF	TGTGCCAGCAGCACGGAGCCGGGACTCCACAATGAGCAGTTCTTC
TRBV5-6	TRBJ2-2	.	.	CASSFGSATGELFF	TGTGCCAGCAGCTTTGGGTCAGCCACCGGGGAGCTGTTTTTT
TRBV28	TRBJ2-7	many	TRBD2	CASMYNIGRASGYEQYF	TGTGCCAGCATGTATAACATAGGGAGGGCTAGCGGTTACGAGCAGTACTTC
TRBV5-1	TRBJ1-5	many	.	CASSPSPTDNQPQHF	TGCGCCAGCAGCCCTTCACCGACAGACAATCAGCCCCAGCATTTT
TRBV28	TRBJ2-6	.	.	CASSLGSYGANVLTF	TGTGCCAGCAGTCTTGGGTCTTATGGGGCCAACGTCCTGACTTTC